The 29 T cell receptor beta chains presented below share a single source sample, sequenced in a study of blood T cells in healthy people across ages. With a J-beta primer mix and a sample-barcoded 5' primer, a second PCR ran about 6 to 11 cycles. TCRdb ran MiXCR on the 5' RACE reads and lists one entry per CDR3 protein. Here the sample spans roughly 700,000 distinct CDR3 sequences, less than 40% being singletons. Material for sequencing was blood. The receptors stem from a woman aged 80 or over in good health.

In this sample, this clonotype turned up many times. The V call is TRBV7-6, the J call TRBJ2-7; 8 nucleotides line up with TRBD2. CDR3 length: 15 amino acids. CDR1 SGHVS and CDR2 FNYEAQ come from the germline V gene. V gave up 5 bases and J gave up 7 bases; unmatched junction bases: 13. This CDR3 reads CASSQSGGRANEQYF. The CDR3 coding sequence is TGTGCCAGCAGCCAATCGGGGGGGCGGGCAAATGAGCAGTACTTC.

V is TRBV20-1 and J is TRBJ2-1; TRBD1 might be the D (6 bases). The CDR3 extends over 15 amino acids. Germline CDR1 and CDR2: DFQATT and SNEGSKA (reference sequence). V lost 6 bases, J lost 2 bases, and 17 bases lay in between. CDR3 nucleotides: TGCAGTGCCACAGGGTGGATTAGTACCTACAATGAGCAGTTCTTC. Translating it yields CSATGWISTYNEQFF.

As to this clonotype: One base away lies a much larger clone, so this may be a sequencing read error. The rearrangement joins TRBV20-1 to TRBJ2-1; 9 bases match TRBD2. The CDR3 loop spans 15 amino acids. Germline CDR1 is DFQATT and CDR2 is SNEGSKA (reference sequence). The CDR3 reads CSVRPRSGGHNEQFF. The CDR3, as DNA: TGCAGTGTTAGACCCCGAAGCGGGGGGCACAATGAGCAGTTCTTC.

To note about this clonotype: A much larger clone lies one base from this, so it may be a read error. The chain joins TRBV7-8 to TRBJ1-4, with D maybe TRBD1 (6 bases). This CDR3 is 15 amino acids long. Germline CDR1 reads SGHVS; CDR2 reads FQNEAQ. CDR3 protein: CASSLMVQGNEKRFF. In DNA form, the CDR3 reads TGTGCCAGCAGCTTGATGGTCCAGGGGAACGAAAAACGGTTTTTT.

The chain uses TRBV2 and TRBJ2-2; D gene ambiguous. Germline lookup yields CDR1 SNHLY and CDR2 FYNNEI. The germline V and J ends were trimmed by 2 bases and 4 bases, with 5 bases remaining between them. The CDR3 covers 13 residues. CDR3 nucleotide sequence: TGTGCCAGCAGTGAATTCGCCACCGGGGAGCTGTTTTTT. Protein product: CASSEFATGELFF.

The chain employs TRBV15 and TRBJ2-1; D call uncertain. V lost 5 bases to trimming and J lost 4 bases, with 6 bases between them. The CDR3 contains 12 residues. Germline loops: CDR1 LNHNV, CDR2 YYDKDF (reference sequence). CDR3 sequence (DNA): TGTGCCACCAGCCGAAGATACAATGAGCAGTTCTTC. It yields the protein CATSRRYNEQFF.

The V gene is TRBV3-1, the J gene TRBJ2-5; 10 nucleotides align to TRBD2. The assigned J gene may be wrong: the sequence end matches TRBJ2-7 better. The CDR3 runs 15 residues. The germline V gene has CDR1 LGHDT and CDR2 YNNKEL (reference sequence). The CDR3 spells CASSPSSGSPYEQYF. CDR3 sequence (DNA): TGTGCCAGCAGCCCTTCTAGCGGGAGTCCCTACGAGCAGTACTTC.

This chain connects TRBV9 to TRBJ2-1; D call uncertain. Germline CDR1 is SGDLS and CDR2 is YYNGEE. The CDR3 spans 13 residues. V lost 2 bases to trimming and J lost 6 bases, with 9 bases between them. The CDR3 is CASSVGRSNEQFF. In DNA, the CDR3 is TGTGCCAGCAGCGTCGGACGGAGCAATGAGCAGTTCTTC.

This clonotype was observed a handful of times. The V and J genes are TRBV7-2 and TRBJ1-1; 9 positions match TRBD1. V lost 4 bases, J lost 1 base, and 4 bases stayed unmatched. This CDR3 is built from 15 residues. Germline-derived CDR1 and CDR2 are SGHTA and FQGNSA. The CDR3 coding sequence is TGTGCCAGCAGCTCCAACAGGGGGCAGAACACTGAAGCTTTCTTT. Protein: CASSSNRGQNTEAFF.

This clonotype was found once. The rearrangement links TRBV6-2 or TRBV6-3 to TRBJ2-7; D may be TRBD1 (5 bases). CDR3 size: 13 residues. V shed 5 bases and J shed 3 bases, with 11 bases lying between them. Germline lookup yields CDR1 MNHEY and CDR2 SVGEGT. The CDR3 coding sequence is TGTGCCAGCAGTGTGACAGAGTTCTACGAGCAGTACTTC. Translating it yields CASSVTEFYEQYF.

The V call is TRBV4-1, the J call TRBJ1-1; no reliable D call. This CDR3 contains 14 residues. CDR1 and CDR2 from the germline V gene are MGHRA and YSYEKL. V lost 4 bases and J lost 1, with 10 bases in between. The CDR3 reads CASSLRNANTEAFF. Here the CDR3 DNA reads TGCGCCAGCAGCCTGCGTAACGCGAACACTGAAGCTTTCTTT.

This clonotype was seen many times. This rearrangement joins TRBV6-1 to TRBJ2-7; unclear D gene. Trimming stripped 7 bases from V and 0 bases from J, with 10 bases between. CDR1 is MNHNS, CDR2 SASEGT, per germline. The CDR3 is made up of 13 amino acids. CDR3: CASTTDASYEQYF. DNA for the CDR3: TGTGCCAGCACGACCGACGCCTCCTACGAGCAGTACTTC.

This rearrangement joins TRBV11-1 to TRBJ2-2, with 8 bases that match TRBD2. V trimming: 5 bases; J trimming: 1 base; junction bases outside the gene matches: 9. The CDR3 is made up of 17 amino acids. Germline V lookup: CDR1 SGHAT, CDR2 FQDESV (reference sequence). Here the CDR3 reads CASSGHGLAGNTGELFF. The CDR3 DNA follows: TGTGCCAGCAGCGGACATGGGCTAGCGGGGAACACCGGGGAGCTGTTTTTT.

This chain joins TRBV30 and TRBJ2-2; 11 positions match TRBD1. This CDR3 is built from 16 residues. J lost 4 bases, V lost 0 bases, and 4 bases had no gene match. Germline V CDR1 and CDR2: GTSNPN, SVGIG (reference sequence). CDR3 sequence (DNA): TGTGCCTGGAGTGTCCGGGACAGGGGGATCACCGGGGAGCTGTTTTTT. It translates to CAWSVRDRGITGELFF.

This clonotype showed up many times. The chain links TRBV18 to TRBJ2-7; the D gene could be TRBD1 or TRBD2 (6 bases each). Trimming stripped 4 bases from V and 1 base from J, with 14 bases between. CDR3 size: 15 residues. The germline gives CDR1 KGHSH, CDR2 LQKENI. CDR3: CASSRLGGESYEQYF. CDR3 DNA sequence: TGTGCCAGCTCACGACTCGGGGGCGAATCCTACGAGCAGTACTTC.

This clonotype has at least ten counts. The V gene is TRBV7-3, the J gene TRBJ2-3; D could derive from TRBD1 or TRBD2 (5 bases each). The CDR3 is 15 amino acids. Germline CDR1 is SGHTA and CDR2 is FQGTGA. Deletions cut 1 base from V and 2 bases from J, with 10 bases between. CDR3 loop: CASSLRSGLTDTQYF. The CDR3 coding sequence is TGTGCCAGCAGCTTAAGATCGGGGCTCACAGATACGCAGTATTTT. Full variable domain (missing parts from reference TRBV7-3 and TRBJ2-3): GAGVSQTPSNKVTEKGKYVELRCDPISGHTALYWYRQSLGQGPEFLIYFQGTGAADDSGLPNDRFFAVRPEGSVSTLKIQRTERGDSAVYLCASSLRSGLTDTQYFGPGTRLTVL.

This clonotype was seen at least ten times. The chain employs TRBV5-1 and TRBJ2-7; TRBD1 aligns across 12 bases. Germline values: CDR1 SGHRS, CDR2 YFSETQ. There are 15 residues in the CDR3. V lost 6 bases and J lost 5; bases outside the gene matches: 9. The CDR3 protein is CASNGGGQGANEQYF. For the CDR3, the DNA is TGCGCCAGCAACGGTGGGGGACAGGGGGCGAACGAGCAGTACTTC.

Ten or more counts support this clonotype. J is TRBJ2-1 and V is TRBV9; TRBD2 matches 11 bases. With 4 bases clipped from V and 5 bases from J, the junction kept 8 bases outside the gene matches. CDR1 and CDR2 from the germline V gene are SGDLS and YYNGEE. The CDR3 is made up of 16 amino acids. The CDR3 region has the DNA TGTGCCAGCAGCCCCCGACTAGCGGGGACGAACAATGAGCAGTTCTTC. Translation gives CASSPRLAGTNNEQFF.

The J gene is TRBJ1-1, the V gene TRBV5-1; D is uncertain. Trimming stripped 0 bases from V and 5 bases from J, with 20 bases between. Looked up from germline, CDR1 is SGHRS and CDR2 is YFSETQ. The CDR3 length is 17 residues. The CDR3 reads CASSLDFRRDRRTEAFF. CDR3 sequence (DNA): TGCGCCAGCAGCTTGGATTTCCGACGGGATCGTAGAACTGAAGCTTTCTTT.

With regard to this clonotype: A read error is possible here, since a much larger clone lies one base away. The chain has TRBV11-2 and TRBJ2-1; 11 bases are a match to TRBD2. Losses at the gene ends were 3 bases for V and 10 bases for J; bases not matched to a gene: 11. CDR3 length equals 16 residues. CDR1 SGHAT and CDR2 FQNNGV come from the germline V gene. The CDR3 nucleotides are TGTGCCAGCAGCTTCAGACTAGCGGGGATCCCCAGCGAGCAGTTCTTC. Its translation: CASSFRLAGIPSEQFF.

The sample holds many counts of this clonotype. CDR3 nucleotide sequence: TGTGCCAGCAGCGTAGGACAGGGAAACAATGAGCAGTTCTTC. It encodes CASSVGQGNNEQFF. The rearrangement joins TRBV9 to TRBJ2-1, with 7 bases lining up with TRBD1. The CDR3 has 14 amino acids. Germline values: CDR1 SGDLS, CDR2 YYNGEE. V lost 0 bases and J lost 5; bases outside the gene matches: 2.

This clonotype showed up many times. The chain employs TRBV4-3 and TRBJ1-6, with D possibly being TRBD1 (6 bases). Trimming took off 3 bases at V and 2 bases at J, with 11 bases between the two ends. In germline, CDR1 is LGHNA, CDR2 YSLEER. CDR3 size: 16 residues. The CDR3 loop reads CASSQDSSTYNSPLHF. CDR3 sequence (DNA): TGCGCCAGCAGCCAGGACAGTTCGACCTATAATTCACCCCTCCACTTT.

There are many counts of this clonotype. V is TRBV20-1 and J is TRBJ2-7, with 7 bases lining up with TRBD1. J was trimmed by 6 bases and V by 3 bases; bases with no gene match: 11. This CDR3 spans 14 amino acids. CDR1 is DFQATT and CDR2 is SNEGSKA in the germline V gene (reference sequence). The CDR3 region has the DNA TGCAGTGCTAGGCAAGGGACAGCGTTAGCCGAGCAGTACTTC. It translates to CSARQGTALAEQYF.

As to this clonotype: A much more abundant neighbour one base away suggests this may be a read error. The chain has TRBV20-1 and TRBJ2-1, with D unclear. The CDR3 has 14 residues. The germline gives CDR1 DFQATT, CDR2 SNEGSKA (reference sequence). Trimming took off 1 base at V and 7 bases at J, with 14 bases between the two ends. CDR3 coding DNA: TGCAGTGCTAGAGCTAGGGCCAAATTAAATGAGCAGTTCTTC. This codes for CSARARAKLNEQFF.

This clonotype was seen ten or more times. The chain employs TRBV12-3 or TRBV12-4 and TRBJ1-5; 7 bases align to TRBD1. This CDR3 region has 15 residues. Trimming took 7 bases from V and 4 from J; bases not matched to a gene: 10. The DNA of the CDR3 is TGTGCCAGCACCTCGGCAGGGGGAAATAATCAGCCCCAGCATTTT. Residues: CASTSAGGNNQPQHF.

On this clonotype: Since a much larger clone is just one base distant, this may be a read error. The chain links TRBV4-2 to TRBJ2-5, with TRBD2 identical over 9 bases. Trimming cost V 1 base and J 11 bases; bases outside gene matches: 11. This CDR3 has 15 amino acids. CDR1 is LGHNA, CDR2 YNFKEQ, per germline. DNA for the CDR3: TGTGCCAGCAGCCAAGCTAGCGGGGTTGACAATGAGCAGTACTTC. It yields the protein CASSQASGVDNEQYF.

The rearrangement joins TRBV20-1 to TRBJ1-1; the D is unclear. The CDR3 totals 13 residues. Germline assignment: CDR1 DFQATT and CDR2 SNEGSKA (reference sequence). Trimming stripped 8 bases from V and 2 bases from J, with 15 bases between. This CDR3 reads CSLGAVINTEAFF. The DNA for the CDR3 is TGCAGTCTAGGCGCCGTTATTAACACTGAAGCTTTCTTT.

Many counts were recorded for this clonotype. The chain uses TRBV3-1 and TRBJ2-5, with 7 bases that match TRBD2. With 4 bases clipped from V and 1 base from J, the junction kept 6 bases outside the gene matches. Germline-derived CDR1 and CDR2 are LGHDT and YNNKEL (reference sequence). The CDR3 loop spans 15 amino acids. CDR3 DNA: TGTGCCAGCAGCCGGGACCCTAGCGGCCAAGAGACCCAGTACTTC. Residues: CASSRDPSGQETQYF.

This clonotype was seen at least ten times. The chain has TRBV20-1 and TRBJ2-7, with 8 bases aligning to TRBD1. V shed 6 bases and J 2 bases; nucleotides not matched to a gene: 6. CDR3 length: 13 amino acids. Germline values: CDR1 DFQATT, CDR2 SNEGSKA (reference sequence). CDR3 DNA: TGCAGTGCAAGGACAGGGATAACCTACGAGCAGTACTTC. Encoded protein: CSARTGITYEQYF.